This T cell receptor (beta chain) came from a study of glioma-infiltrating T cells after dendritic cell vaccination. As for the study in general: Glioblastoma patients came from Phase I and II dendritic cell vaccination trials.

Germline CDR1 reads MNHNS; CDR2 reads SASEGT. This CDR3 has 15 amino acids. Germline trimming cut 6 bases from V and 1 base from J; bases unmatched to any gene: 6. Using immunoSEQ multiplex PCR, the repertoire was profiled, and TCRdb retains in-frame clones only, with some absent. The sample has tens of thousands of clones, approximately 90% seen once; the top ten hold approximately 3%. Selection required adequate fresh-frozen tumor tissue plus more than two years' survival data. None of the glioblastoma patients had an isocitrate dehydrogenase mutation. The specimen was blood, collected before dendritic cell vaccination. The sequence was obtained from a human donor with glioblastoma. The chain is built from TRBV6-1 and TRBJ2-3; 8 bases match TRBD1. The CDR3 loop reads CASRLTGVGTDTQYF. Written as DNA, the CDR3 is TGTGCCAGCAGATTGACAGGGGTAGGCACAGATACGCAGTATTTT.